This T cell receptor (beta chain) was recorded in a study of cytomegalovirus exposure and HLA in healthy donors (TCRdb year 2017). The study in broad terms: According to an earlier analysis of several hundred of the donors, about 170 million T cells yielded 117 million unique TCR beta sequences and approximately 280 Gb of sequence data. An early release that covered 640 HLA-typed donors contained 250 to 350 gigabases of sequencing data and roughly 84 million unique TCR sequences. Of the 398 genotyped donors, about 80% fell in the genetic ancestry cluster associated with self-reported Caucasian donors. The study aimed to test whether cataloging public T cell receptors could reveal signatures of past pathogen exposure. The T cell repertoires of roughly 660 subjects were profiled by immunosequencing and related to cytomegalovirus serostatus. A separate validation cohort of about 110 different subjects was used in addition to the roughly 700-subject first cohort. To predict cytomegalovirus infection status, the study brought together high-throughput TCR immunosequencing, statistical association of individual TCRs with disease status, and machine learning. In a later analysis, previously published TCR beta repertoires from about 670 donors were re-analyzed and high-resolution HLA genotyping was added so that TCR occurrence patterns could be studied. Rather than drawing on any new phenotypic data, the later analysis identified candidate immune exposures from TCR beta sequences and the way those sequences occurred across donors. To decide whether each TCR beta V gene segment behaved as functional or pseudogenic, an earlier analysis of some 570 of the donors relied on high-throughput TCR beta sequencing. Donor age, sex, ethnicity and CMV serostatus were collected together with the repertoire data. In a later genetic analysis, genome-wide SNP genotypes for about 65% of the 666 donors were used, and that subset was treated as a discovery cohort. All discovery cohort repertoires had been generated using a single sequencing platform. HLA typing covered class I and class II loci at four-digit resolution. The number of donors typed differed by locus, with roughly 620-630 for A, B, C, DRB1 and DQB1, roughly 520 for DQA1, 600 to 610 for DPA1, and 400 to 490 for DPB1. Because of strong linkage in the cohort, a handful of DR-DQ haplotypes were treated as single units for association and clustering. Among under 450 genotyped donors of the cohort, an average of about 240,000 unique TCR beta nucleotide sequences were sequenced per donor, around 20% of them non-productive. The paper as a whole reports these results and caveats: CMV serostatus was the only immune exposure information available for the cohort. In a later analysis, several top co-occurrence clusters were reported to appear linked to parvovirus B19, influenza, CMV and Epstein-Barr virus. In a later analysis, more than 15,000 TCR beta sequences were associated with specific HLA alleles at a false discovery rate of 0.05. The presence/absence analyses assumed that sequencing depth was roughly uniform across donors, and that assumption may not be true. In a later genetic analysis, a missense DCLRE1C variant was associated with V-gene and J-gene trimming of TCR beta chains, and the association was replicated in an independent cohort. A later analysis found that TCR association rates varied across HLA loci, with DRB1 alleles showing the most associated TCRs and HLA-C alleles the fewest. Cytomegalovirus status was reported to be diagnosed by the classifier with high specificity and sensitivity in both the original and validation cohorts. Some IMGT-functional V segments, including TRBV6-2 and TRBV6-3, could not be distinguished by the 87-base-pair reads and were therefore excluded. An earlier analysis of around 500 of the donors showed that most TCR beta V segments appeared in productive rearrangements either about 90% or about 30% of the time, which broadly matched IMGT annotations. Linkage disequilibrium might explain the correlated functional status among segregating V segments, but an unknown experimental factor could not be ruled out. A few of the identified cytomegalovirus-associated TCR beta chains were confirmed in vitro to be specific for cytomegalovirus antigens. A cluster of highly shared sequence variants was judged likely to represent a technical artifact of the sequencing pipeline. Most TCR sequences were observed very rarely across donors, whereas some public TCRs were present in many individuals. A later analysis found that HLA-associated TCR beta chains were more clonally expanded and had lower generation probabilities than equally common non-associated chains. About 15 rarely observed V segments, including chromosome 9 orphons, were excluded from the earlier analysis of several hundred of the donors because counts were too low. According to a later genetic analysis, donors in an Asian-associated ancestry cluster had fewer N-insertions in productive TCRs than the approximately 670-donor mean. Because HLA typing was unavailable for some donors at each locus, only the typed subset was used in association tests. Assigning TCR associations to individual alleles was difficult when HLA alleles, especially DR and DQ, strongly co-occurred. It was suggested by the authors that the approach could potentially be generalized to other disease states and immunological phenotypes. In a later analysis, most CMV-associated TCR beta chains were found to appear HLA-restricted, with HLA associations seemingly driven largely by CMV exposure. The study gave a list of 150 to 200 TCR beta chains associated with cytomegalovirus. A further reported finding was that TCR beta sequences accurately predicted the HLA-A and HLA-B alleles for most subjects in the first cohort. In this cohort, only TCR beta chains were sequenced, and detectable features were limited by the absence of alpha or paired-chain data.

The receptor library was made with the immunoSEQ multiplex PCR assay. For the multiplex PCR, a mixture combining 60 forward primers for TCR Vbeta segments and 13 reverse primers for TCR Jbeta segments was used. The CDR3 region of rearranged TCR beta genes was amplified from genomic DNA with a multiplex PCR assay. On the Illumina HiSeq System, the amplified TCR beta libraries were sequenced as 87-base-pair reads. The authors processed their data as follows. Across the 666 repertoires, a later analysis counted around 80 million unique TCR beta chains, around 10 million of which were shared by at least two donors. Raw reads were error-corrected and collapsed into unique sequences by a nearest-neighbor algorithm in which closely related sequences were merged to remove PCR and sequencing errors. CDR3 sequences were aligned to IMGT reference sequences to assign V, D and J gene segments. Each retained sequence needed at least a six-nucleotide match to both a V gene segment and a J gene segment. Rearrangements were called productive when the CDR3 lacked stop codons and stayed in frame with V and J; all others were non-productive. Following IMGT convention, CDR3 was defined as the stretch from the second conserved V-encoded cysteine up to the conserved J-encoded phenylalanine. The earlier analysis of 450 to 750 of the donors excluded any sequence lacking an unambiguous match to a single V gene segment. In an earlier analysis of around 590 of the donors, a V segment was called functional when productive rearrangements were above 56.7%, and segregating when the standard deviation between donors exceeded 5%. A statistical classification framework was built to diagnose cytomegalovirus status from the catalog of TCR beta chain sequences. In a later analysis, TCR nucleotide sequences were compared against IMGT/GENE-DB human TR gene sequences so that V and J genes could be assigned. The TCRdist pipeline was used in a later analysis to assign CDR3 sequences and most-parsimonious VDJ recombination scenarios. A later analysis defined each TCR beta chain by its CDR3 amino acid sequence plus V-gene family, and excluded reads lacking a unique V-gene family. As a way to deal with suspected cross-contamination and a sequencing artifact, a later analysis dropped 640 or so nucleotide sequences that were highly shared and had low generation probability. In a later analysis, a clonal expansion index was calculated for each public chain from normalized within-repertoire ranks of inferred template counts. In a later analysis, generation probabilities were computed with a VDJ recombination model fitted to out-of-frame rearrangements, and the resulting probabilities were checked against IGoR. Hypergeometric tests were used in a later analysis to score TCR-TCR, TCR-HLA and TCR-CMV co-occurrence, with a repertoire-size bias correction applied to the TCR pairs. False discovery rates were estimated in a later analysis by permuting HLA or CMV assignments 20 times. A later analysis grouped co-occurring TCRs with DBSCAN, adding TCRdist sequence similarity when clustering within HLA-allele-positive subsets. Co-occurrence clustering excluded repertoires with fewer than 30,000 or more than 120,000 public chains, plus five with anomalous nucleotide sharing. Drawn from immuneACCESS, this table holds only the in-frame rearrangements with V and J called that TCRdb kept. Clones are partly lost; checked studies trace under half to an unresolved V gene and leave the rest unexplained. The V and J calls and clone size are taken from that table; D and trimming were inferred from the DNA. Recorded for this sample are about 130,000 clones; approximately 80% of them occurred a single time. The ten top clones hold 0.7% of the sample.

In total, roughly 710 healthy bone marrow donors made up the cohort. At the time of sampling, every cohort member was nominally healthy, though immune exposures that went unrecorded were likely present. The donor was CMV seronegative and was included in the group of 352 seronegative cohort members. A peripheral blood sample was collected from each donor, and TCR beta sequencing was performed on peripheral blood mononuclear cells. Genomic DNA was extracted from the blood cell samples with the Qiagen DNeasy Blood Extraction Kit. V loses 4 bases at its end and J loses 1 base; junction bases beyond the gene matches: 7. The germline V gene specifies SGDLS as CDR1 and YYNGEE as CDR2. From the cysteine up to the phenylalanine, the CDR3 has a length of 15 residues. Only the CDR3 DNA is retained, 45 bases long and in frame from the first base. In the case of this clone: The antigen it recognizes is unknown. The input lacks base qualities; no much larger clone sits a single base away.

The clonotype comes from a man between 18 and 29 years old in good health and CMV-seronegative. This chain is built from TRBV9 and TRBJ2-7; 8 central nucleotides agree with TRBD1. What was sequenced was PBMCs. The CDR3 loop reads CASSPRTGSSYEQYF. The DNA sequence follows: TGTGCCAGCAGCCCCCGGACAGGGAGTTCCTACGAGCAGTACTTC.